The 22 T cell receptor beta chains below were found in one sample sequenced in a study of shared clonotypes between healthy human individuals (dated by TCRdb to about 2020). Receptor libraries were prepared by the immunoSEQ multiplex PCR assay. TCRdb provides this immuneACCESS table in a form limited to in-frame rearrangements. Some clones are lacking; in checked studies, under half of them reflect an unresolved V gene, and why the rest are absent is not known. Across this sample there are roughly 500,000 clones, with 76% seen only once. The top ten clones comprise 13% of the sample. Sequenced material: PBMCs. The receptors stem from a woman in her forties in good health. Some clones in this sample may be carry-over from other donors' samples.

Concerning this clone itself: The identical CDR3 is also encoded by other nucleotide sequences in the sample. This rearrangement joins TRBV11-2 to TRBJ1-2, with a weak D call TRBD1 (5 bases). Germline CDR1 is SGHAT and CDR2 is FQNNGV. This CDR3 contains 13 residues. Trimming stripped 5 bases from V and 2 bases from J, with 9 bases between. This CDR3 reads CASSRDGNYGYTF. In DNA, the CDR3 is TGTGCCAGCAGCCGGGACGGAAACTATGGCTACACCTTC. The entire variable domain, with the rest obtained from reference TRBV11-2 and TRBJ1-2, is as follows: EAGVAQSPRYKIIEKRQSVAFWCNPISGHATLYWYQQILGQGPKLLIQFQNNGVVDDSQLPKDRFSAERLKGVDSTLKIQPAKLEDSAVYLCASSRDGNYGYTFGSGTRLTVV.

This sequence joins TRBV7-8 and TRBJ2-7; 9 bases map to TRBD2. CDR1 SGHVS and CDR2 FQNEAQ come from the germline V gene. V lost 6 bases, J lost 1 base, and 10 bases stayed unmatched. The CDR3 is 16 amino acids. CDR3 amino acids: CASRGGRTSASYEQYF. CDR3 nucleotide sequence: TGTGCCAGCAGAGGGGGGAGGACTAGCGCTTCCTACGAGCAGTACTTC.

J is TRBJ2-5 and V is TRBV5-1; 8 bases match TRBD1. The ends lost 3 bases at V and 2 bases at J; junction bases unmatched: 6. CDR3 length equals 15 residues. Per germline, CDR1 SGHRS and CDR2 YFSETQ. CDR3 amino acids: CASSSSNRGQETQYF. The CDR3 region has the DNA TGCGCCAGCAGCTCATCCAACAGGGGGCAAGAGACCCAGTACTTC.

The V gene is TRBV5-1, the J gene TRBJ2-7, with 13 bases identical to TRBD2. The CDR3 contains 24 residues. Per germline, CDR1 SGHRS and CDR2 YFSETQ. V was clipped by 0 bases and J by 2 bases; unmatched bases: 26. In DNA, the CDR3 is TGCGCCAGCAGCTTGGGACAGGGGTTCTACGGACTAGCGGGAGAGACGCTATACGCCTACGAGCAGTACTTC. Translated, it gives CASSLGQGFYGLAGETLYAYEQYF. Using reference TRBV5-1 and TRBJ2-7 for the parts outside the CDR3, the full variable domain is KAGVTQTPRYLIKTRGQQVTLSCSPISGHRSVSWYQQTPGQGLQFLFEYFSETQRNKGNFPGRFSGRQFSNSRSEMNVSTLELGDSALYLCASSLGQGFYGLAGETLYAYEQYFGPGTRLTVT.

This clone showed up just a few times. This same CDR3 is encoded by further DNA sequences in the sample. This chain links TRBV18 with TRBJ1-1; no clear D. This CDR3 is built from 13 residues. CDR1 and CDR2 (germline): KGHSH, LQKENI. Trimming took 3 bases from V and 3 from J, leaving 8 bases between them. The CDR3 sequence: CASSPAGDTEAFF. CDR3 coding DNA: TGTGCCAGCTCACCGGCCGGGGACACTGAAGCTTTCTTT.

This clone has more than one count but fewer than ten. The chain is built from TRBV10-3 and TRBJ1-2; D unresolved. Trimming pared 0 bases from V and 7 bases from J, leaving 9 bases between. Germline assignment: CDR1 ENHRY and CDR2 SYGVKD. This CDR3 contains 13 residues. CDR3 in DNA: TGTGCCATCAGTGAGTCTGACAAATCTGGCTACACCTTC. This translates into CAISESDKSGYTF.

The rearrangement uses TRBV7-8 and TRBJ2-5; D is perhaps TRBD1 or TRBD2 (5 bases each). Trimming left V 5 bases short and J 1 base short, with 20 bases between. Germline V gives CDR1 SGHVS, CDR2 FQNEAQ. This CDR3 contains 17 residues. CDR3 in amino acids: CASSITQFVGTQETQYF. CDR3 nucleotide sequence: TGTGCCAGCAGCATTACCCAGTTCGTGGGGACCCAAGAGACCCAGTACTTC.

J is TRBJ2-7 and V is TRBV11-2; D perhaps matches TRBD1 (6 bases). Germline CDR1 reads SGHAT; CDR2 reads FQNNGV. The CDR3 spans 14 residues. V dropped 4 bases and J dropped 6 bases, with 16 bases sitting between them. DNA for the CDR3: TGTGCCAGCAGCTGGACAGCCGCGTCTCTCGAGCAGTACTTC. Amino acids: CASSWTAASLEQYF.

This clone was seen a few times. The J gene is TRBJ1-1, the V gene TRBV27; maybe TRBD1 (5 bases). Per the germline V gene, CDR1 is MNHEY and CDR2 is SMNVEV (reference sequence). CDR3 length: 14 residues. V was clipped by 5 bases and J by 2 bases, with 12 bases between them. CDR3 protein: CASSMTASNTEAFF. In DNA, the CDR3 is TGTGCCAGCAGTATGACAGCTTCAAACACTGAAGCTTTCTTT.

J is TRBJ1-5 and V is TRBV5-4; TRBD1 agrees at 7 bases. V lost 4 bases to trimming and J lost 6 bases; unmatched junction nucleotides: 16. CDR3 length: 17 residues. Germline V gene sequence: CDR1 SGHNT, CDR2 YYREEE (reference sequence). CDR3 bases: TGTGCCAGCAGCCCACAACGGGACAGAGTGAGGAGTCAGCCCCAGCATTTT. This codes for CASSPQRDRVRSQPQHF.

For this clone: Other DNA sequences from this sample encode an identical CDR3 as well. This sequence joins TRBV5-1 and TRBJ2-3, with 7 bases that match TRBD2. The CDR3 is made up of 14 amino acids. From germline, CDR1 is SGHRS and CDR2 YFSETQ. V was pared by 0 bases and J by 4 bases, with 2 bases of the junction left unmatched. The CDR3 loop is CASSLGLAADTQYF. CDR3 coding DNA: TGCGCCAGCAGCTTGGGACTAGCAGCAGATACGCAGTATTTT.

This chain uses TRBV2 with TRBJ2-1; TRBD2 might be the D (5 bases). Trimming shortened V by 7 bases and J by 7 bases, and 8 bases separated the two germline ends. The CDR3 length is 11 residues. From germline, CDR1 is SNHLY and CDR2 FYNNEI. The CDR3 protein is CASKRTNEQFF. The CDR3 DNA sequence: TGTGCCAGCAAGCGGACTAATGAGCAGTTCTTC.

This clone was counted a single time. Since no conserved phenylalanine or tryptophan closes the CDR3, a read error is the likely cause. In DNA, the CDR3 is TGTGCCAGCAGTTTTCCCGGGAGAGGCAACGAGCAGTACCTC. As protein: CASSFPGRGNEQYL. This chain connects TRBV28 to TRBJ2-7, with D possibly TRBD2 on 6 matching bases. V gave up 3 bases and J gave up 5 bases, with 14 bases separating them. Germline V lookup: CDR1 MDHEN, CDR2 SYDVKM. CDR3 length: 14 amino acids.

This rearrangement joins TRBV7-9 to TRBJ2-1; 8 nucleotides align to TRBD1. CDR1 and CDR2 (germline): SEHNR, FQNEAQ (reference sequence). V shed 0 bases and J 7 bases; nucleotides not matched to a gene: 5. The CDR3 is 15 amino acids. The CDR3 reads CASSLAGTGGNEQFF. CDR3 in DNA: TGTGCCAGCAGCTTAGCGGGCACAGGGGGAAATGAGCAGTTCTTC.

This clone appeared many times. This same CDR3 is encoded by further DNA sequences in the sample. The chain's CDR3 is CASSLDVNEQFF. DNA for the CDR3: TGTGCCAGCAGCTTAGACGTAAATGAGCAGTTCTTC. This chain links TRBV7-9 with TRBJ2-1; no definite D call. The germline V gene has CDR1 SEHNR and CDR2 FQNEAQ (reference sequence). Trimming left V 1 base short and J 7 bases short, with 5 bases between. The CDR3 runs to 12 residues.

The chain couples TRBV6-1 to TRBJ2-7; tentatively, D is TRBD2 (5 bases). Per the germline V gene, CDR1 is MNHNS and CDR2 is SASEGT. Trimming removed 6 bases from V and 4 bases from J, with 19 bases in between. This CDR3 has 15 amino acids. In nucleotides, the CDR3 is TGTGCCAGCAGGACGTTCGCAGGAGGAATTTACGAGCAGTACTTC. The encoded protein is CASRTFAGGIYEQYF.

The chain couples TRBV11-2 to TRBJ2-5; 10 bases agree with TRBD2. Trimming removed 4 bases from V and 5 bases from J; junction bases left unmatched: 13. The CDR3 contains 17 residues. Germline V gives CDR1 SGHAT, CDR2 FQNNGV. CDR3 sequence (DNA): TGTGCCAGCAGCTGGGGGCTCGCTAGCGGGAGCGCGGAGACCCAGTACTTC. Its protein is CASSWGLASGSAETQYF.

The V call is TRBV6-1, the J call TRBJ1-1; 8 bases line up with TRBD1. The CDR3 covers 12 residues. After removal of 9 bases from V and 11 bases from J, the junction contained 11 bases not matched to a gene. Germline values: CDR1 MNHNS, CDR2 SASEGT. The CDR3: CASRGQGGEAFF. CDR3 bases: TGTGCCAGTCGAGGACAGGGTGGGGAGGCTTTCTTT.

J is TRBJ2-5 and V is TRBV5-6, with TRBD2 identical over 11 bases. CDR1 is SGHDT, CDR2 YYEEEE, per germline. This CDR3 contains 16 residues. Trimming removed 0 bases from V and 5 bases from J; junction bases left unmatched: 6. CDR3 protein: CASSLVSLAGGETQYF. The CDR3 nucleotides are TGTGCCAGCAGCTTGGTGAGCCTAGCGGGAGGTGAGACCCAGTACTTC.

About this clone: Other DNA sequences in this specimen translate into the identical CDR3. The rearrangement uses TRBV18 and TRBJ2-7; perhaps TRBD1 as D (5 bases). Trimming took 3 bases from V and 3 from J, leaving 12 bases between them. The CDR3 consists of 14 residues. CDR1 and CDR2 from the germline V gene are KGHSH and LQKENI. The CDR3 protein is CASSPSGRVYEQYF. Written as DNA, the CDR3 is TGTGCCAGCTCACCTAGTGGCAGGGTCTACGAGCAGTACTTC.

In this sample, this clone turned up once. This chain uses TRBV9 with TRBJ1-1; D not resolved. The CDR3 has 14 residues. From germline, CDR1 is SGDLS and CDR2 YYNGEE. V dropped 1 base and J dropped 2 bases, with 9 bases sitting between them. CDR3 sequence reads: CASSVTLRNTEAFF. In DNA form, the CDR3 reads TGTGCCAGCAGCGTAACCCTACGAAACACTGAAGCTTTCTTT.

This sequence joins TRBV28 and TRBJ1-2; D remains ambiguous. The CDR3 contains 14 residues. V was pared by 6 bases and J by 0 bases, with 11 bases between. The germline gives CDR1 MDHEN, CDR2 SYDVKM. CDR3 loop: CASRVRRANYGYTF. The CDR3 nucleotides read TGTGCCAGCAGGGTTAGGAGAGCTAACTATGGCTACACCTTC.